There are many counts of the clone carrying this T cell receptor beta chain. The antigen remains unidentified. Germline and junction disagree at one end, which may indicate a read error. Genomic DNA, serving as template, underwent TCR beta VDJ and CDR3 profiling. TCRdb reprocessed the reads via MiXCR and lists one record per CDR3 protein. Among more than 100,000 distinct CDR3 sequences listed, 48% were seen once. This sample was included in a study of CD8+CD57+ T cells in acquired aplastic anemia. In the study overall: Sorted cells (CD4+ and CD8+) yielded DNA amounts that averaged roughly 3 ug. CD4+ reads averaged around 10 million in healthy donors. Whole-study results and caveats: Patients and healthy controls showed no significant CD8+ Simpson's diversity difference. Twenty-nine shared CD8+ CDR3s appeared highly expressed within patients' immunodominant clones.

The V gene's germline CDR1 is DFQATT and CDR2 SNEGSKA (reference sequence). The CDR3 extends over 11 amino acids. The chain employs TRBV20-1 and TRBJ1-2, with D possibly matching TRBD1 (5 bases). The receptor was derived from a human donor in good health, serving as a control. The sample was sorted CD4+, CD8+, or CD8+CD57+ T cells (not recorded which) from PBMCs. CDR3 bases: TGCAGTGTTAGAGAGGGGTATGGCTACACCTTC. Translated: CSVREGYGYTF.